This TCR beta chain was obtained from a study of response to subunit inactivated influenza vaccine. Trimming removed 1 base from V and 4 bases from J, with 11 bases in between. In germline, CDR1 is SGHTA, CDR2 FQGNSA. The length of the CDR3 is 14 residues. This clonotype was seen more than once but under ten times. Its target is unknown. From the RT-PCR reads, TCRdb called clonotypes with MiXCR, one entry per CDR3 protein. The sample records 650,000 to 850,000 distinct CDR3 sequences, more than 11% being singletons. Overall study findings and caveats: Authors suggested that a seasonal influenza vaccination recruits few new T cells each time.

This chain joins TRBV7-2 and TRBJ2-7; D perhaps matches TRBD1 (5 bases). Sequenced here: PBMCs from blood, sampled 14 to 15 days before vaccination. This receptor was taken from a man between 45 and 60 years old who received an inactivated influenza vaccine. The CDR3 protein is CASSLDQGPYEQYF. The CDR3 DNA reads as TGTGCCAGCAGCTTAGATCAGGGCCCGTACGAGCAGTACTTC.